This entry lists 29 T cell receptor beta chains sequenced from one sample in a study of T cell responses to AZD1222 COVID-19 vaccine. The assay was immunoSEQ multiplex PCR, and TCRdb's table has in-frame clones only and misses some. Seen here are 92,000 or so clones, 70% to 90% observed once, and the top ten hold 1.5% to 2%. The sequences come from peripheral blood, collected on day 0 of AZD1222 vaccination. These receptors were collected from an adult in good health.

The CDR3 sequence: CASSPLSPGTVNTGELFF. Written as DNA, the CDR3 is TGCGCCAGCAGCCCCTTGTCGCCCGGGACGGTGAACACCGGGGAGCTGTTTTTT. The rearrangement joins TRBV5-1 to TRBJ2-2; D assignment may be TRBD1 or TRBD2 (5 bases each). The length of the CDR3 is 18 residues. V lost 4 bases and J lost 1, with 20 bases in between. Germline CDR1 and CDR2: SGHRS and YFSETQ.

In this sample, this clone turned up once. V gene TRBV10-3 combines with J gene TRBJ2-1, with 9 bases that match TRBD2. With 2 bases clipped from V and 2 bases from J, the junction kept 4 bases outside the gene matches. The germline gives CDR1 ENHRY, CDR2 SYGVKD. The CDR3 contains 16 residues. The CDR3 spells CAISEASSGAYNEQFF. The CDR3 DNA follows: TGTGCCATCAGTGAGGCGTCTAGCGGGGCCTACAATGAGCAGTTCTTC.

This clone was seen a handful of times. Other DNA sequences in the same sample also yield this CDR3. The chain uses TRBV14 and TRBJ1-1; D is ambiguous. Per the germline V gene, CDR1 is SGHDN and CDR2 is FVKESK. The length of the CDR3 is 13 residues. V lost 1 base and J lost 0, with 3 bases in between. The CDR3: CASSQGVNTEAFF. Here the CDR3 DNA reads TGTGCCAGCAGCCAAGGAGTGAACACTGAAGCTTTCTTT. The entire variable domain, with the rest obtained from reference TRBV14 and TRBJ1-1, is as follows: EAGVTQFPSHSVIEKGQTVTLRCDPISGHDNLYWYRRVMGKEIKFLLHFVKESKQDESGMPNNRFLAERTGGTYSTLKVQPAELEDSGVYFCASSQGVNTEAFFGQGTRLTVV.

The genes are TRBV3-1 (or the pseudogene TRBV3-2) and TRBJ1-4, with 7 positions matching TRBD1. V lost 0 bases to trimming and J lost 0 bases; unmatched junction nucleotides: 4. Germline V CDR1 and CDR2: LGHDT, YNNKEL (reference sequence). This CDR3 is 17 amino acids long. The CDR3 protein is CASSQDQGVATNEKLFF. CDR3 DNA sequence: TGTGCCAGCAGCCAAGACCAGGGGGTGGCAACTAATGAAAAACTGTTTTTT.

The V gene is TRBV28, the J gene TRBJ2-1; D might be TRBD2 (6 bases). Germline CDR1 and CDR2: MDHEN and SYDVKM. Trimming took 4 bases from V and 0 from J, leaving 19 bases between them. The CDR3 contains 18 residues. CDR3 protein: CASSSYAGTAGSYNEQFF. The DNA of the CDR3 is TGTGCCAGCAGTTCGTACGCCGGGACTGCGGGCTCCTACAATGAGCAGTTCTTC. The full variable domain, completed using reference TRBV28 and TRBJ2-1, is DVKVTQSSRYLVKRTGEKVFLECVQDMDHENMFWYRQDPGLGLRLIYFSYDVKMKEKGDIPEGYSVSREKKERFSLILESASTNQTSMYLCASSSYAGTAGSYNEQFFGPGTRLTVL.

CDR3 residues: CSASGQRSNQPQHF. DNA of the CDR3: TGCAGTGCTAGTGGGCAGCGATCCAATCAGCCCCAGCATTTT. This rearrangement joins TRBV20-1 to TRBJ1-5, with D unclear. CDR1 is DFQATT, CDR2 SNEGSKA, per germline (reference sequence). The CDR3 covers 14 residues. V lost 3 bases to trimming and J lost 3 bases, with 12 bases between them.

CDR3 loop: CASSDWDLAGGPATKNIQYF. In DNA, the CDR3 is TGTGCCAGCAGTGACTGGGATCTAGCGGGGGGACCAGCAACCAAAAACATTCAGTACTTC. The V call is TRBV6-4, the J call TRBJ2-4, with 11 bases fitting TRBD2. CDR3 size: 20 residues. The junction had 13 bases not matched to a gene; V was cut back by 1 base and J by 2 bases. Germline assignment: CDR1 MRHNA and CDR2 SNTAGT.

This chain uses TRBV2 with TRBJ2-5; weak D call: TRBD1 (7 bases). The length of the CDR3 is 15 residues. Per the germline V gene, CDR1 is SNHLY and CDR2 is FYNNEI. The ends were cut back, 2 bases at V and 4 bases at J, with 14 bases in the middle. CDR3 residues: CASSEIGGGGETQYF. The CDR3 DNA sequence: TGTGCCAGCAGTGAAATAGGAGGGGGCGGAGAGACCCAGTACTTC. The whole variable domain, remainder taken from reference TRBV2 and TRBJ2-5, is EPEVTQTPSHQVTQMGQEVILRCVPISNHLYFYWYRQILGQKVEFLVSFYNNEISEKSEIFDDQFSVERPDGSNFTLKIRSTKLEDSAMYFCASSEIGGGGETQYFGPGTRLLVL.

This chain links TRBV7-9 with TRBJ1-2; possibly TRBD1 for D (5 bases). Germline CDR1 is SEHNR and CDR2 is FQNEAQ (reference sequence). V was cut by 5 bases and J by 7 bases, with 17 bases left in between. The CDR3 consists of 14 residues. The CDR3 DNA reads TGTGCCAGCAGCCTCCAGGGTGTAGCGATTGGCTACACCTTC. Its protein product is CASSLQGVAIGYTF.

The chain uses TRBV18 and TRBJ1-6; D not resolved. This CDR3 contains 15 residues. V was cut by 4 bases and J by 10 bases, with 17 bases left in between. In germline, CDR1 is KGHSH, CDR2 LQKENI. CDR3 nucleotide sequence: TGTGCCAGCTCACTGTCTGTCGGCGGTTTGTCACCCCTCCACTTT. Encoded protein: CASSLSVGGLSPLHF.

The chain couples TRBV15 to TRBJ1-1; D might be TRBD1 (5 bases). Germline CDR1 is LNHNV and CDR2 is YYDKDF (reference sequence). Deletions cut 0 bases from V and 3 bases from J, with 8 bases between. The CDR3 sequence is 14 residues long. CDR3 sequence (DNA): TGTGCCACCAGCAGAGAATGGGGGGACACTGAAGCTTTCTTT. It specifies CATSREWGDTEAFF.

The V and J genes are TRBV7-9 and TRBJ2-2; D is possibly TRBD1 or TRBD2 (6 bases each). V lost 3 bases and J lost 4, with 15 bases in between. The CDR3 is 16 amino acids. Germline CDR1 is SEHNR and CDR2 is FQNEAQ (reference sequence). In DNA, the CDR3 is TGTGCCAGCAGCTTTACCCGGGGGCGGGGCACCGGGGAGCTGTTTTTT. The encoded protein is CASSFTRGRGTGELFF.

This chain connects TRBV2 to TRBJ1-2, with a possible D match to TRBD1 (6 bases). Germline CDR1 SNHLY, CDR2 FYNNEI. The germline V and J ends were trimmed by 1 base and 8 bases, with 14 bases remaining between them. This CDR3 contains 14 residues. The CDR3 loop is CASSEVLTGGGYTF. CDR3 bases: TGTGCCAGCAGTGAAGTTTTGACAGGAGGGGGCTACACCTTC.

The CDR3 sequence is CASSLEGTLNTEAFF. CDR3 coding DNA: TGCGCCAGCAGCTTGGAAGGGACATTGAACACTGAAGCTTTCTTT. V and J are TRBV5-1 and TRBJ1-1, with D possibly being TRBD1 (6 bases). In germline, CDR1 is SGHRS, CDR2 YFSETQ. The V and J ends lost 0 bases and 0 bases respectively, with 9 bases between them. The CDR3 loop spans 15 amino acids.

The chain joins TRBV7-8 to TRBJ2-2; 8 bases fit TRBD2. The germline V gene has CDR1 SGHVS and CDR2 FQNEAQ. V dropped 9 bases and J dropped 4; count of bases not matched to a gene: 13. CDR3 length: 16 residues. The chain's CDR3 is CASWEGAGDPTGELFF. CDR3 coding DNA: TGTGCCAGTTGGGAGGGAGCGGGGGATCCCACCGGGGAGCTGTTTTTT.

The chain combines TRBV3-1 (or the pseudogene TRBV3-2) with TRBJ1-5; D gene uncertain. Trimming pared 1 base from V and 3 bases from J, leaving 10 bases between. The germline gives CDR1 LGHDT, CDR2 YNNKEL (reference sequence). The CDR3 is made up of 15 amino acids. This CDR3 reads CASSQGPTVNQPQHF. The CDR3 region has the DNA TGTGCCAGCAGCCAAGGTCCCACAGTCAATCAGCCCCAGCATTTT.

The V gene is TRBV12-3 or TRBV12-4, the J gene TRBJ1-2; 8 nucleotides agree with TRBD1. This CDR3 comprises 13 residues. J gave up 2 bases and V 6 bases, and 2 bases lay outside the gene matches. The CDR3 DNA reads TGTGCCAGCAGGACAGGGGCAAACTATGGCTACACCTTC. This encodes CASRTGANYGYTF.

The J gene is TRBJ2-3, the V gene TRBV6-5, with 9 bases identical to TRBD2. V lost 7 bases, J lost 9 bases, and 14 bases stayed unmatched. The CDR3 is 15 residues long. CDR1 MNHEY and CDR2 SVGAGI come from the germline V gene. The CDR3 DNA sequence: TGTGCCAGCACAATAGCGGGGGCCGCCCCGAGCACGCAGTATTTT. It encodes CASTIAGAAPSTQYF.

The V and J genes are TRBV29-1 and TRBJ1-3, with D unclear. The CDR3 contains 11 residues. The germline gives CDR1 SQVTM, CDR2 ANQGSEA. Trimming pared 0 bases from V and 4 bases from J, leaving 1 base between. The CDR3, as DNA: TGCAGCGTTGAAGACGGAAACACCATATATTTT. Amino acids: CSVEDGNTIYF. Full variable domain (remainder filled in from reference TRBV29-1 and TRBJ1-3): SAVISQKPSRDICQRGTSLTIQCQVDSQVTMMFWYRQQPGQSLTLIATANQGSEATYESGFVIDKFPISRPNLTFSTLTVSNMSPEDSSIYLCSVEDGNTIYFGEGSWLTVV.

The chain links TRBV2 to TRBJ1-5; tentatively, D is TRBD1 (5 bases). The CDR3 is 14 residues long. Between the trimmed V and J ends, which lost 5 bases and 7 bases, there was a span of 15 bases. Per germline, CDR1 SNHLY and CDR2 FYNNEI. As DNA, the CDR3 is TGTGCCAGCAGTCCATGGACAAGGGAACAGCCCCAGCATTTT. It yields the protein CASSPWTREQPQHF.

CDR3 DNA: TGTGCCAGTAGTATAAGGAGGAGCGGCGAGACCCAGTACTTC. Translated: CASSIRRSGETQYF. The gene calls are TRBV19 and TRBJ2-5; tentatively, D is TRBD2 (5 bases). This CDR3 has 14 amino acids. Germline V gene data show CDR1 as LNHDA and CDR2 as SQIVND (reference sequence). V dropped 2 bases and J dropped 5 bases, with 12 bases sitting between them. The whole variable domain, remainder taken from reference TRBV19 and TRBJ2-5, is DGGITQSPKYLFRKEGQNVTLSCEQNLNHDAMYWYRQDPGQGLRLIYYSQIVNDFQKGDIAEGYSVSREKKESFPLTVTSAQKNPTAFYLCASSIRRSGETQYFGPGTRLLVL.

The chain recombines TRBV6-5 with TRBJ1-1, with D uncertain. The germline V gene encodes CDR1 MNHEY and CDR2 SVGAGI. This CDR3 has 13 amino acids. The V end lost 7 bases, the J end lost 0 bases, and 9 bases lay between the germline ends. CDR3 sequence (DNA): TGTGCCAGCAAAAAGGGAATGAACACTGAAGCTTTCTTT. It specifies CASKKGMNTEAFF.

The V call is TRBV5-1, the J call TRBJ1-1; 7 positions match TRBD1. With V trimmed by 4 bases and J by 8 bases, 8 bases remained unmatched. This CDR3 comprises 13 residues. CDR1 is SGHRS, CDR2 YFSETQ, per germline. CDR3 sequence (DNA): TGCGCCAGCAGCCTATGGGACAGCTCCGAAGCTTTCTTT. Translation: CASSLWDSSEAFF.

The J gene is TRBJ1-3, the V gene TRBV29-1, with a possible D match to TRBD1 (6 bases). Germline loops: CDR1 SQVTM, CDR2 ANQGSEA. With 7 bases removed from V and 0 bases from J, the gap between germline ends came to 22 bases. This CDR3 spans 17 amino acids. CDR3 protein: CSAVGGADGSSGNTIYF. In DNA form, the CDR3 reads TGCAGCGCAGTGGGGGGGGCCGACGGGAGCTCTGGAAACACCATATATTTT.

This clone was picked up one time. The V and J genes are TRBV10-3 and TRBJ2-1; TRBD1 matches at 7 bases. V trimming: 6 bases; J trimming: 6 bases; junction bases outside the gene matches: 11. CDR1 and CDR2 (germline): ENHRY, SYGVKD. The CDR3 spans 15 residues. Here the CDR3 reads CAISLTGLKGNEQFF. In nucleotides, the CDR3 is TGTGCCATCAGCCTGACAGGGTTGAAGGGCAATGAGCAGTTCTTC.

This chain uses TRBV6-2 or TRBV6-3 with TRBJ1-5, with 7 nucleotides matching TRBD1. After removal of 5 bases from V and 0 bases from J, the junction contained 7 bases not matched to a gene. Germline assignment: CDR1 MNHEY and CDR2 SVGEGT. CDR3 length: 16 residues. The chain's CDR3 is CASSRETGYSNQPQHF. Written as DNA, the CDR3 is TGTGCCAGCAGTCGTGAGACAGGGTATAGCAATCAGCCCCAGCATTTT.

The chain is built from TRBV4-3 and TRBJ1-1; tentative D call: TRBD1 (5 bases). The CDR3 totals 15 residues. Trimming shortened V by 1 base and J by 4 bases, and 13 bases separated the two germline ends. CDR1 and CDR2 from the germline V gene are LGHNA and YSLEER. CDR3 DNA: TGCGCCAGCAGCCAAGTGCAGGGTGAGATCACTGAAGCTTTCTTT. It specifies CASSQVQGEITEAFF.

The rearrangement joins TRBV18 to TRBJ2-7; 9 positions agree with TRBD1. CDR3 length: 14 amino acids. The J segment lost 3 bases and the V segment lost 6 bases, leaving 6 bases of the junction unmatched. Germline V gene lookup returns CDR1 KGHSH and CDR2 LQKENI. In nucleotides, the CDR3 is TGTGCCAGCTCCCTCGGACAGGGGAACTACGAGCAGTACTTC. Protein: CASSLGQGNYEQYF. Together with reference TRBV18 and TRBJ2-7, the CDR3 gives the full variable domain: NAGVMQNPRHLVRRRGQEARLRCSPMKGHSHVYWYRQLPEEGLKFMVYLQKENIIDESGMPKERFSAEFPKEGPSILRIQQVVRGDSAAYFCASSLGQGNYEQYFGPGTRLTVT.

The V call is TRBV11-2, the J call TRBJ2-3, with D possibly being TRBD1 (6 bases). This CDR3 is built from 14 residues. Trimming removed 3 bases from V and 2 bases from J, with 9 bases in between. Looked up from germline, CDR1 is SGHAT and CDR2 is FQNNGV. For the CDR3, the DNA is TGTGCCAGCAGCTTCGGACAGACCACAGATACGCAGTATTTT. Protein product: CASSFGQTTDTQYF.